One and the same sample provided the 21 T cell receptor beta chains below, sequenced in a study of T-cell reconstitution after alpha-beta-depleted transplantation in children. Researchers prepared the TCRbeta library using unique molecular identifiers, the study reports. A single record per CDR3 protein comes from TCRdb applying MiXCR to the PCR reads. The sample has some 76,000 distinct CDR3 sequences, roughly a tenth seen once. This sample comprised PBMCs, obtained before TCRalphabeta/CD19-depleted stem cell transplant. The receptors were gathered from a boy under 18 with acute myeloid leukemia, due to receive a stem cell transplant.

This clonotype has a count of ten or more. This chain links TRBV10-2 with TRBJ2-1; D gene uncertain. Germline CDR1 reads WSHSY; CDR2 reads SAAADI. Trimming left V 3 bases short and J 11 bases short, with 11 bases between. The length of the CDR3 is 12 residues. The CDR3 DNA reads as TGCGCCAGCAGTGAATTCGCCTCACAGCAGTTCTTC. It is translated as CASSEFASQQFF.

A few counts support this clonotype. The V call is TRBV18, the J call TRBJ2-3, with a tentative D call TRBD2 (5 bases). CDR1 is KGHSH and CDR2 is LQKENI in the germline V gene. The CDR3 runs 13 residues. V was cut by 3 bases and J by 6 bases, with 10 bases left in between. CDR3 coding DNA: TGTGCCAGCTCACCCAACGAGGGTGATACGCAGTATTTT. Translation gives CASSPNEGDTQYF.

This clonotype occurred many times. The J gene is TRBJ2-1, the V gene TRBV6-4; D possibly matches TRBD1 or TRBD2 (5 bases each). This CDR3 is built from 14 residues. V was pared by 5 bases and J by 7 bases, with 15 bases between. Germline CDR1 is MRHNA and CDR2 is SNTAGT. In DNA form, the CDR3 reads TGTGCCAGCAGTACCCTTGAGGGGTCAAATGAGCAGTTCTTC. Protein sequence: CASSTLEGSNEQFF.

This clonotype has more than one count but fewer than ten. This chain connects TRBV20-1 to TRBJ2-2; 7 bases are a match to TRBD1. V lost 4 bases to trimming and J lost 2 bases; unmatched junction nucleotides: 4. CDR1 is DFQATT and CDR2 is SNEGSKA in the germline V gene (reference sequence). The CDR3 consists of 14 residues. The CDR3 DNA is TGCAGTGCTACCCGGACAGGAAACACCGGGGAGCTGTTTTTT. Its protein is CSATRTGNTGELFF.

The genes are TRBV6-2 or TRBV6-3 and TRBJ1-1; D is perhaps TRBD1 (5 bases). Per germline, CDR1 MNHEY and CDR2 SVGEGT. The germline V and J ends were trimmed by 6 bases and 5 bases, with 25 bases remaining between them. This CDR3 spans 17 amino acids. The CDR3: CASSSGTTVLLRTEAFF. The CDR3 region has the DNA TGTGCCAGCAGCAGTGGGACCACCGTTCTACTACGGACTGAAGCTTTCTTT.

This clonotype was detected many times. This CDR3 reads CASSLSGGTSGRRIGTDTQYF. The CDR3 coding sequence is TGTGCCAGCAGCTTATCCGGGGGGACTAGCGGGAGACGAATAGGCACAGATACGCAGTATTTT. The chain is built from TRBV7-6 and TRBJ2-3; 14 positions match TRBD2. The ends lost 2 bases at V and 1 base at J; junction bases unmatched: 14. Germline values: CDR1 SGHVS, CDR2 FNYEAQ. CDR3 length: 21 residues.

This clonotype was seen ten or more times. The chain has TRBV12-3 or TRBV12-4 and TRBJ2-2; D is possibly TRBD1 or TRBD2 (5 bases each). The CDR3 has 15 residues. Trimming left V 10 bases short and J 8 bases short, with 23 bases between. The CDR3 DNA follows: TGTGCCACCCGTTTGAGTTCCGGGGCGCAGGGGGAGCTGTTTTTT. Amino acids: CATRLSSGAQGELFF.

This clonotype was observed many times. The rearrangement joins TRBV10-3 to TRBJ2-7; weak D call: TRBD1 (6 bases). The CDR3 length is 14 residues. Trimming cost V 5 bases and J 7 bases, with 18 bases left between them. Germline CDR1 reads ENHRY; CDR2 reads SYGVKD. The DNA of the CDR3 is TGTGCCATCAGTCCCGCAGGGGAGACCCGTGAGCAGTACTTC. It yields the protein CAISPAGETREQYF.

This clonotype has just one count. V is TRBV18 and J is TRBJ1-1, with D perhaps matching TRBD1 (5 bases). Germline CDR1 is KGHSH and CDR2 is LQKENI. The CDR3 spans 15 residues. Trimming shortened V by 4 bases and J by 5 bases, and 17 bases separated the two germline ends. This CDR3 is CASSLQGGAGTEAFF. In nucleotides, the CDR3 is TGTGCCAGCTCACTTCAGGGTGGGGCGGGGACTGAAGCTTTCTTT.

The V gene is TRBV7-8, the J gene TRBJ2-6, with 9 bases aligning to TRBD2. V lost 2 bases and J lost 0; bases outside the gene matches: 11. This CDR3 contains 20 residues. CDR1 is SGHVS, CDR2 FQNEAQ, per germline. DNA for the CDR3: TGTGCCAGCAGCTTATCCCCCAATAGCGGGGGATCCTCTGGGGCCAACGTCCTGACTTTC. Residues: CASSLSPNSGGSSGANVLTF.

The chain carries TRBV7-3 and TRBJ2-5; D is undetermined. The CDR3 runs to 13 residues. Trimming cost V 5 bases and J 4 bases, with 11 bases left between them. The germline V gene encodes CDR1 SGHTA and CDR2 FQGTGA. CDR3 region: CASSAELAETQYF. Written as DNA, the CDR3 is TGTGCCAGCAGCGCAGAGTTGGCAGAGACCCAGTACTTC.

This clonotype was seen repeatedly, ten times or more. The genes are TRBV7-2 and TRBJ2-4; no clear D gene. The CDR3 extends over 13 amino acids. Trimming took off 5 bases at V and 6 bases at J, with 11 bases between the two ends. Germline CDR1 SGHTA, CDR2 FQGNSA. CDR3 coding DNA: TGTGCCAGCAGCATCGCGACCGTAAACATTCAGTACTTC. Translation gives CASSIATVNIQYF.

This clonotype appeared a few times. The genes are TRBV19 and TRBJ2-1; 9 bases agree with TRBD2. The V gene's germline CDR1 is LNHDA and CDR2 SQIVND (reference sequence). J lost 2 bases, V lost 7 bases, and 6 bases had no gene match. The CDR3 has 15 amino acids. The DNA of the CDR3 is TGTGCCAGTAAACAGCGGGGGGTTGCCTACAATGAGCAGTTCTTC. It specifies CASKQRGVAYNEQFF.

Many counts were recorded for this clonotype. The CDR3 DNA follows: TGTGCCAGCAGTCGACTAGCTAAAGGCAATGAGCAGTTCTTC. Translating it yields CASSRLAKGNEQFF. The chain couples TRBV6-2 or TRBV6-3 to TRBJ2-1; 7 bases match TRBD2. Trimming at V came to 5 bases and at J to 6 bases, leaving 7 bases not matched to a gene. The V gene's germline CDR1 is MNHEY and CDR2 SVGEGT. This CDR3 is 14 amino acids long.

This clonotype was seen at least ten times. This chain connects TRBV4-1 to TRBJ1-3; D not resolved. The germline V gene encodes CDR1 MGHRA and CDR2 YSYEKL. Trimming shortened V by 6 bases and J by 1 base, and 10 bases separated the two germline ends. The CDR3 consists of 14 residues. This CDR3 is CASSTQESGNTIYF. The DNA for the CDR3 is TGCGCCAGCAGTACCCAGGAATCTGGAAACACCATATATTTT.

The table lists this clonotype with many counts. The V call is TRBV9, the J call TRBJ2-7; 8 bases map to TRBD2. CDR1 and CDR2 from the germline V gene are SGDLS and YYNGEE. CDR3 length: 15 residues. V shed 3 bases, J shed 4 bases, and the junction held 9 bases outside the gene matches. The CDR3 DNA reads TGTGCCAGCAGCGCATTTAGCGGGGCTATGTACGAGCAGTACTTC. It yields the protein CASSAFSGAMYEQYF. The full variable domain, in which reference TRBV9 and TRBJ2-7 provide the parts outside the CDR3, is DSGVTQTPKHLITATGQRVTLRCSPRSGDLSVYWYQQSLDQGLQFLIQYYNGEERAKGNILERFSAQQFPDLHSELNLSSLELGDSALYFCASSAFSGAMYEQYFGPGTRLTVT.

This clonotype was detected many times. The gene calls are TRBV10-3 and TRBJ2-1; D is possibly TRBD2 (5 bases). The CDR3 extends over 17 amino acids. With 2 bases removed from V and 0 bases from J, the gap between germline ends came to 14 bases. Germline values: CDR1 ENHRY, CDR2 SYGVKD. CDR3 sequence: CAISEPLSGSSYNEQFF. CDR3 nucleotide sequence: TGTGCCATCAGTGAGCCCCTCAGCGGAAGCTCCTACAATGAGCAGTTCTTC.

This clonotype was counted ten times or more. V usage is TRBV13 and J usage is TRBJ1-2; no clear D. V was pared by 1 base and J by 8 bases, with 17 bases between. Germline loops: CDR1 PRHDT, CDR2 FYEKMQ (reference sequence). This CDR3 has 15 residues. This CDR3 is CASSLAPFSSRGYTF. CDR3 coding DNA: TGTGCCAGCAGCTTAGCCCCCTTTTCAAGCAGAGGCTACACCTTC.

This clonotype has ten or more counts. The chain recombines TRBV6-1 with TRBJ1-1; 9 nucleotides align to TRBD1. The CDR3 sequence is 14 residues long. Germline loops: CDR1 MNHNS, CDR2 SASEGT. With 5 bases clipped from V and 7 bases from J, the junction kept 8 bases outside the gene matches. The CDR3 DNA follows: TGTGCCAGCAGTAGGCCGGGACAGGGAAGTGAAGCTTTCTTT. It encodes CASSRPGQGSEAFF.

This clonotype was seen repeatedly, ten times or more. CDR3 nucleotide sequence: TGTGCCAGCAGTCAAGCAGGGGGCGGGAATCAGCCCCAGCATTTT. This gives the protein CASSQAGGGNQPQHF. The chain carries TRBV12-3 or TRBV12-4 and TRBJ1-5; 8 bases are a match to TRBD1. The CDR3 covers 15 residues. J lost 4 bases, V lost 5 bases, and 7 bases had no gene match.

This clonotype appeared many times. This chain uses TRBV30 with TRBJ2-7, with a weak D call TRBD1 (6 bases). Germline CDR1 is GTSNPN and CDR2 is SVGIG (reference sequence). V shed 0 bases and J shed 5 bases, with 8 bases lying between them. The CDR3 spans 12 residues. The CDR3 is CAWSVKGDEQYF. Written as DNA, the CDR3 is TGTGCCTGGAGTGTAAAGGGGGACGAGCAGTACTTC.